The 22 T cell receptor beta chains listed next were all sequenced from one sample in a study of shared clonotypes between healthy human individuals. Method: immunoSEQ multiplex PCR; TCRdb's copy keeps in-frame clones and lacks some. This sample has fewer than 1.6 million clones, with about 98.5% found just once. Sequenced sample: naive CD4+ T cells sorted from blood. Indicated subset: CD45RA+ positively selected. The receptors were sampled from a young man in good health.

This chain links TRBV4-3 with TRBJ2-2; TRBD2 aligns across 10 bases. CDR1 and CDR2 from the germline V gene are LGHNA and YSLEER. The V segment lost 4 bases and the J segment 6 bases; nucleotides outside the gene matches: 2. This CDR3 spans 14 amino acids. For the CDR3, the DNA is TGCGCCAGCAGCCCGGGACTAGCGCCCGGGGAGCTGTTTTTT. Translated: CASSPGLAPGELFF.

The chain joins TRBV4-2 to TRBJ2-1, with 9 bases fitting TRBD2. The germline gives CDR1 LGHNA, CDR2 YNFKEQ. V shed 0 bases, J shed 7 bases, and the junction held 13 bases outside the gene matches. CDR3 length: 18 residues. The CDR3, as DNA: TGTGCCAGCAGCCAAGATCCGATGGGAGCGGGAGGCTATAATGAGCAGTTCTTC. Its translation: CASSQDPMGAGGYNEQFF.

CDR3 residues: CASSWRPNSNQPQHF. The CDR3 DNA reads TGTGCCAGTAGTTGGAGGCCCAATAGCAATCAGCCCCAGCATTTT. The chain carries TRBV19 and TRBJ1-5; D not certain. V lost 5 bases to trimming and J lost 0 bases, with 11 bases between them. The germline V gene encodes CDR1 LNHDA and CDR2 SQIVND (reference sequence). The CDR3 spans 15 residues. The whole variable domain, filled in from reference TRBV19 and TRBJ1-5, reads DGGITQSPKYLFRKEGQNVTLSCEQNLNHDAMYWYRQDPGQGLRLIYYSQIVNDFQKGDIAEGYSVSREKKESFPLTVTSAQKNPTAFYLCASSWRPNSNQPQHFGDGTRLSIL.

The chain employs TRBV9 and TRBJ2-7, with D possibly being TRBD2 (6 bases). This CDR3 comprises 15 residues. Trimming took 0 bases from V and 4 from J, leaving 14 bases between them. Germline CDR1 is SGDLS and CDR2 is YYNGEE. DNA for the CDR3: TGTGCCAGCAGCGTAGCCGGGACTTCTTTATACGAGCAGTACTTC. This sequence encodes CASSVAGTSLYEQYF.

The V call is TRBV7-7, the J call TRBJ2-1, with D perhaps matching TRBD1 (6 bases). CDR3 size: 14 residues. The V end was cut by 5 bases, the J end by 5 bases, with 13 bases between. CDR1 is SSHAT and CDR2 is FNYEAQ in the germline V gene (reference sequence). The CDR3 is CASSAITGNNEQFF. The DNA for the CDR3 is TGTGCCAGCAGCGCCATCACAGGGAACAATGAGCAGTTCTTC.

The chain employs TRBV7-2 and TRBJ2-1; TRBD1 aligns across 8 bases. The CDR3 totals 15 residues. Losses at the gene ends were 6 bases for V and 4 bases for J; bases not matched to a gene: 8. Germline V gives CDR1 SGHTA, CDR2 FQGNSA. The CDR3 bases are TGTGCCAGCAGTTGGACAGGGACCCATTACAATGAGCAGTTCTTC. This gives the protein CASSWTGTHYNEQFF.

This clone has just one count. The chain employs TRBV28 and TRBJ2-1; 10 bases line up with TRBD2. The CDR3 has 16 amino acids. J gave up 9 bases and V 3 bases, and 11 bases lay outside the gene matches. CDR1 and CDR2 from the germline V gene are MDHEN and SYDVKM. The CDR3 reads CASSFLLAGVVIEQFF. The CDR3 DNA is TGTGCCAGCAGTTTCCTCCTAGCGGGAGTTGTGATTGAGCAGTTCTTC. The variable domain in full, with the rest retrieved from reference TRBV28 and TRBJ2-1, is DVKVTQSSRYLVKRTGEKVFLECVQDMDHENMFWYRQDPGLGLRLIYFSYDVKMKEKGDIPEGYSVSREKKERFSLILESASTNQTSMYLCASSFLLAGVVIEQFFGPGTRLTVL.

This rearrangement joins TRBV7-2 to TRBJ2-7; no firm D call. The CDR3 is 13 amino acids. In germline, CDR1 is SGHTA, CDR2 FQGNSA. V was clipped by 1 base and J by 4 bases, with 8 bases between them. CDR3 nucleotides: TGTGCCAGCAGCTTAGTTATTACATACGAGCAGTACTTC. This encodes CASSLVITYEQYF.

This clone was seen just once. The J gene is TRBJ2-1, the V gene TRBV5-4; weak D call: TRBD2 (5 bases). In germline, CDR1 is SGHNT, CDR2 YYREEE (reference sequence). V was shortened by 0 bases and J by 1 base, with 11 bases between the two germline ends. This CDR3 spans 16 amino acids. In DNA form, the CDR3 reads TGTGCCAGCAGCTTGGGTCTAGCCGCTTCCTACAATGAGCAGTTCTTC. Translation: CASSLGLAASYNEQFF.

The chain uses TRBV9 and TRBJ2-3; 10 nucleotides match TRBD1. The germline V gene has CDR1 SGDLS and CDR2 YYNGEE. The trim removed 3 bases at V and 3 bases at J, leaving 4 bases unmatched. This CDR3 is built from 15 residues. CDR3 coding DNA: TGTGCCAGCAGCGGACAGGGGGCAGTAACAGATACGCAGTATTTT. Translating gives CASSGQGAVTDTQYF.

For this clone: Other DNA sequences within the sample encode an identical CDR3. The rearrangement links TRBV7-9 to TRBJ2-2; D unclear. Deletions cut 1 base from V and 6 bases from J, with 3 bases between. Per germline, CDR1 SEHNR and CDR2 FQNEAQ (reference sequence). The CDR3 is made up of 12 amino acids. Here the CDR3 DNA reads TGTGCCAGCAGCTTAGGGCCCGGGGAGCTGTTTTTT. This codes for CASSLGPGELFF.

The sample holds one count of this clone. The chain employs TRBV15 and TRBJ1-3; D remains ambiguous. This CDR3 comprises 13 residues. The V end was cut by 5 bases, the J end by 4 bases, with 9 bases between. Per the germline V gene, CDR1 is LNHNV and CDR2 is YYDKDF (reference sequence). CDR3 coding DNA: TGTGCCACCAGCCTACGCGCGGGAAACACCATATATTTT. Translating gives CATSLRAGNTIYF.

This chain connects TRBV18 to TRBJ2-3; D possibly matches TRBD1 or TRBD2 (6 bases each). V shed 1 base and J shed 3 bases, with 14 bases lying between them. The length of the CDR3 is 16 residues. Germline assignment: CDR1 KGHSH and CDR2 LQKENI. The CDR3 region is CASSPQKGGSTDTQYF. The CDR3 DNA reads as TGTGCCAGCTCACCACAGAAAGGGGGGTCGACAGATACGCAGTATTTT.

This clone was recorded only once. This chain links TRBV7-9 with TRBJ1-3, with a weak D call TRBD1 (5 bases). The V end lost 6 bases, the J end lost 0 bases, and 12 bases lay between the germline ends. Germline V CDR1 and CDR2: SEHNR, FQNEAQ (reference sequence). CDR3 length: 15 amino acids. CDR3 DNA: TGTGCCAGCAGTAGGGACGGCGGCTCTGGAAACACCATATATTTT. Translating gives CASSRDGGSGNTIYF.

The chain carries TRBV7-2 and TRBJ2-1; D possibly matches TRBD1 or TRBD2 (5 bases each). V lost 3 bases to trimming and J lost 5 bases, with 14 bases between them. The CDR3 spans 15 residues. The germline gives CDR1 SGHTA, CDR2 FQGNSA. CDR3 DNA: TGTGCCAGCAGCTTTGGGGCTAGCTTCCACAATGAGCAGTTCTTC. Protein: CASSFGASFHNEQFF.

As DNA, the CDR3 is TGTGCCAGCAGTCCCCTTAGACTAGTGGGCACAGATACGCAGTATTTT. Its protein is CASSPLRLVGTDTQYF. V and J are TRBV28 and TRBJ2-3; D possibly corresponds to TRBD2 (6 bases). The germline V gene has CDR1 MDHEN and CDR2 SYDVKM. Trimming removed 5 bases from V and 1 base from J, with 16 bases in between. This CDR3 is built from 16 residues. Looking up the rest from reference TRBV28 and TRBJ2-3 gives the full variable domain: DVKVTQSSRYLVKRTGEKVFLECVQDMDHENMFWYRQDPGLGLRLIYFSYDVKMKEKGDIPEGYSVSREKKERFSLILESASTNQTSMYLCASSPLRLVGTDTQYFGPGTRLTVL.

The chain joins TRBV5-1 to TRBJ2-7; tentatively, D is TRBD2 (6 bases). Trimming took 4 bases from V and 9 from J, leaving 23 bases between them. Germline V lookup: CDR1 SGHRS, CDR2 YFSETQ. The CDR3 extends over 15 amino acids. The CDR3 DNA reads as TGCGCCAGCAGCCCAACGGGCCGTAATCCCGGGGGGCAGTACTTC. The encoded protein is CASSPTGRNPGGQYF. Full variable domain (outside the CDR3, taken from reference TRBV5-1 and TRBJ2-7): KAGVTQTPRYLIKTRGQQVTLSCSPISGHRSVSWYQQTPGQGLQFLFEYFSETQRNKGNFPGRFSGRQFSNSRSEMNVSTLELGDSALYLCASSPTGRNPGGQYFGPGTRLTVT.

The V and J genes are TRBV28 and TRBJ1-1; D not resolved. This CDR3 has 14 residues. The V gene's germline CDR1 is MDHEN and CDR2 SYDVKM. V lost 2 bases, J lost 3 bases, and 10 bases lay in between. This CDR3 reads CASSLMRGDTEAFF. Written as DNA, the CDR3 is TGTGCCAGCAGTTTAATGCGTGGGGACACTGAAGCTTTCTTT.

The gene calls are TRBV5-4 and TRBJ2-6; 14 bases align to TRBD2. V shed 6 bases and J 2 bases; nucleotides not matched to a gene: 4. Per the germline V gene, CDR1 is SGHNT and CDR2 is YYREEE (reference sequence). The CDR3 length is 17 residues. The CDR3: CASTPGLAGAGANVLTF. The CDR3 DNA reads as TGTGCCAGCACCCCGGGACTAGCGGGAGCTGGGGCCAACGTCCTGACTTTC. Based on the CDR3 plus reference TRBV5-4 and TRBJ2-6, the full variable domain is ETGVTQSPTHLIKTRGQQVTLRCSSQSGHNTVSWYQQALGQGPQFIFQYYREEENGRGNFPPRFSGLQFPNYSSELNVNALELDDSALYLCASTPGLAGAGANVLTFGAGSRLTVL.

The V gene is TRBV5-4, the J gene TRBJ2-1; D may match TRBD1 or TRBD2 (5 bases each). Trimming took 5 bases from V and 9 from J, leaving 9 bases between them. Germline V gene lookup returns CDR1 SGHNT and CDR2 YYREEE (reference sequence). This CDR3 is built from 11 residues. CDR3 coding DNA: TGTGCCAGCAGGGATGGGGGTGAGCAGTTCTTC. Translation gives CASRDGGEQFF.

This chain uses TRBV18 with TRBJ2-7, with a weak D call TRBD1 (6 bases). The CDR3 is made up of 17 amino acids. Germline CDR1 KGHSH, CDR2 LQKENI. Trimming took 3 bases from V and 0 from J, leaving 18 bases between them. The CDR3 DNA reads TGTGCCAGCTCACCTCCGCCTCGACAGGCAAGCTCCTACGAGCAGTACTTC. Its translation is CASSPPPRQASSYEQYF.

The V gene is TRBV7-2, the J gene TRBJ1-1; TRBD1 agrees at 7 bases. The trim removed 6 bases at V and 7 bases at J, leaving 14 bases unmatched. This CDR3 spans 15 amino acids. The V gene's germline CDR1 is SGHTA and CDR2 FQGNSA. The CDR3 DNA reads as TGTGCCAGCAGTGAGGACAGGTTCATGGGGGATGAAGCTTTCTTT. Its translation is CASSEDRFMGDEAFF. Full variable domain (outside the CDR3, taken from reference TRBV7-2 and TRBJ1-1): GAGVSQSPSNKVTEKGKDVELRCDPISGHTALYWYRQSLGQGLEFLIYFQGNSAPDKSGLPSDRFSAERTGGSVSTLTIQRTQQEDSAVYLCASSEDRFMGDEAFFGQGTRLTVV.